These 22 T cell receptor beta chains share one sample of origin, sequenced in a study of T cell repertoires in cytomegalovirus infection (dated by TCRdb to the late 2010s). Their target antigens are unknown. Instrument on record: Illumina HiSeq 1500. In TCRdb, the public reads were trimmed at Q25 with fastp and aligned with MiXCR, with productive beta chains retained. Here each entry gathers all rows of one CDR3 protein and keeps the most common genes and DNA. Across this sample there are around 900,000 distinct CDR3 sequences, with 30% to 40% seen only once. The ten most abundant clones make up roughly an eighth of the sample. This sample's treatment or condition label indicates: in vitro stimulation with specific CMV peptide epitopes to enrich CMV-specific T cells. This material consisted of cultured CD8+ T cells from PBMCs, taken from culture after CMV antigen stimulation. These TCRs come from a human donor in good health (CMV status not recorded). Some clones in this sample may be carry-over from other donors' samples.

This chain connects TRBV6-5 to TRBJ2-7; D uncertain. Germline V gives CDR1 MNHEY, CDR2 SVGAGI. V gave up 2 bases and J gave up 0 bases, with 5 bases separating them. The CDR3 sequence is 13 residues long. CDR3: CASSYGFSYEQYF. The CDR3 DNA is TGTGCCAGCAGTTACGGCTTCTCCTACGAGCAGTACTTC.

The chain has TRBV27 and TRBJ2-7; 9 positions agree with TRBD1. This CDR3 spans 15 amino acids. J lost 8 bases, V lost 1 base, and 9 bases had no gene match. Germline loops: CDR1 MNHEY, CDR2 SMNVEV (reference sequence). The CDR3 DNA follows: TGTGCCAGCAGTTTATTGTGGACAGGGGAACCGAAGCAGTACTTC. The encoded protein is CASSLLWTGEPKQYF.

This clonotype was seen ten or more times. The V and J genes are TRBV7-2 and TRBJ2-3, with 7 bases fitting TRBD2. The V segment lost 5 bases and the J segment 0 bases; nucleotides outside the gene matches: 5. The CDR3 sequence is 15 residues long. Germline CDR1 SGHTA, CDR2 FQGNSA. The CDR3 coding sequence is TGTGCCAGCAGCCCATGGGGGGGGAGCACAGATACGCAGTATTTT. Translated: CASSPWGGSTDTQYF.

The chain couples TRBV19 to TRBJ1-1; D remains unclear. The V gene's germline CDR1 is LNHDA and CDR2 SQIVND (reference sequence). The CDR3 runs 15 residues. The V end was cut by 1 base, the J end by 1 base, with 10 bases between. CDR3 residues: CASSIVPDGNTEAFF. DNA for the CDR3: TGTGCCAGTAGTATAGTCCCGGACGGGAACACTGAAGCTTTCTTT.

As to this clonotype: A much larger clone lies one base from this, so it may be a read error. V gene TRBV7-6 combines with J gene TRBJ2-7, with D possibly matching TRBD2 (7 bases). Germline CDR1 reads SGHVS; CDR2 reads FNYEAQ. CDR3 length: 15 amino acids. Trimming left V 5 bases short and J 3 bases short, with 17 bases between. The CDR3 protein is CASSPSGTSNYEQYF. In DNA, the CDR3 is TGTGCCAGCAGCCCAAGCGGGACATCCAACTACGAGCAGTACTTC.

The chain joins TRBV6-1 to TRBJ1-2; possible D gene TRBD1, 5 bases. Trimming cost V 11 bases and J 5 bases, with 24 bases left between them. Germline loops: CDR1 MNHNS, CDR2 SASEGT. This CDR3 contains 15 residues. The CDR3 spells CAGRDDSELFYGYTF. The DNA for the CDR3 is TGTGCCGGCCGGGACGATAGCGAACTATTTTATGGCTACACCTTC.

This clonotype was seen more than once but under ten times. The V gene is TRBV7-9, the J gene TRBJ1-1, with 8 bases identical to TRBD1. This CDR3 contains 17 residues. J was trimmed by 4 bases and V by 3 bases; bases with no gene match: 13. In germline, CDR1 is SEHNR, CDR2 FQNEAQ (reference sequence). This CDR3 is CASSFLGGLTGGTEAFF. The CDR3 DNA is TGTGCCAGCAGCTTTTTAGGGGGCTTAACAGGGGGCACTGAAGCTTTCTTT.

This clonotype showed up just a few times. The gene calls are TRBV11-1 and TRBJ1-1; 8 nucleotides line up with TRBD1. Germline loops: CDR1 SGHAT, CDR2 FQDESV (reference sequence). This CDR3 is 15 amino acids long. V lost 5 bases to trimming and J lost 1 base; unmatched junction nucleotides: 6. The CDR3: CASSTDRGWNTEAFF. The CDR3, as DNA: TGTGCCAGCAGCACCGACAGGGGATGGAACACTGAAGCTTTCTTT.

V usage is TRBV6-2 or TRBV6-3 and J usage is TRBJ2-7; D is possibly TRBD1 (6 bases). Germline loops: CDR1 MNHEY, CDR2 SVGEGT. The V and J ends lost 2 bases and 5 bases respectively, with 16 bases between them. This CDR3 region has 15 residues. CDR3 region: CASSYLRDTLDEQYF. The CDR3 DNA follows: TGTGCCAGCAGTTACCTTCGGGACACTCTGGACGAGCAGTACTTC.

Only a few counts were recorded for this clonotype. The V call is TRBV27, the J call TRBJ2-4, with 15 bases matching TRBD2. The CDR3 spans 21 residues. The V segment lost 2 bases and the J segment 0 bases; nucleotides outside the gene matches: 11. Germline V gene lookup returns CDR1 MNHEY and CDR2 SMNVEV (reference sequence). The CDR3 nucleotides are TGTGCCAGCAGTTTACCCCACGGGACTAGCGGGAGGTTACTAGCCAAAAACATTCAGTACTTC. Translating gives CASSLPHGTSGRLLAKNIQYF.

The CDR3 spells CASSHGPEATTEAFF. The CDR3 DNA follows: TGCGCCAGCAGCCATGGTCCGGAGGCGACCACTGAAGCTTTCTTT. The chain combines TRBV4-1 with TRBJ1-1; no clear D gene. With 3 bases removed from V and 4 bases from J, the gap between germline ends came to 15 bases. The length of the CDR3 is 15 residues. Germline loops: CDR1 MGHRA, CDR2 YSYEKL.

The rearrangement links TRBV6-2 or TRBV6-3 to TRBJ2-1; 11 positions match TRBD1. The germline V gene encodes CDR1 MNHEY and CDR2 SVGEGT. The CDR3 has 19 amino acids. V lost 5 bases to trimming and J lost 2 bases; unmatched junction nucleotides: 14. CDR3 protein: CASSGPGQGEVRPYNEQFF. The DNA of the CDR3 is TGTGCCAGCAGTGGCCCGGGACAGGGGGAAGTAAGACCCTACAATGAGCAGTTCTTC.

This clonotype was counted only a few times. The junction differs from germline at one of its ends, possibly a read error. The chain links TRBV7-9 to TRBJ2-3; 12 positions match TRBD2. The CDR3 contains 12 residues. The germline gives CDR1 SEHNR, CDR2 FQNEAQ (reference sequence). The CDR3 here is CASSLGLAGENF. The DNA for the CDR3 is TGTGCCAGCAGCTTAGGACTAGCGGGGGAGAATTTT.

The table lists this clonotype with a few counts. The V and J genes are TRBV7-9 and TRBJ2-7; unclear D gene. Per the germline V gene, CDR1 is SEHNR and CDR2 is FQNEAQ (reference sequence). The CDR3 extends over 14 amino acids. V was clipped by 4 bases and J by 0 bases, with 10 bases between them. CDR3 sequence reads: CASSSLRSSYEQYF. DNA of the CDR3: TGTGCCAGCAGCTCTCTGAGGAGCTCCTACGAGCAGTACTTC. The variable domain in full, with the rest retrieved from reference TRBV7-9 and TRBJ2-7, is DTGVSQNPRHKITKRGQNVTFRCDPISEHNRLYWYRQTLGQGPEFLTYFQNEAQLEKSRLLSDRFSAERPKGSFSTLEIQRTEQGDSAMYLCASSSLRSSYEQYFGPGTRLTVT.

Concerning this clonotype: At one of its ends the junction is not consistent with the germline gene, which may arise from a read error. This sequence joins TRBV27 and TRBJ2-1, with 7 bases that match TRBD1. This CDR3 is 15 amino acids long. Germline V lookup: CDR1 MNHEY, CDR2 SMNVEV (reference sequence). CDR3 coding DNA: TGTGCCAGCATTTTACGGGCAGGGGGTTACAATGAGCAGTTCTTC. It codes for CASILRAGGYNEQFF.

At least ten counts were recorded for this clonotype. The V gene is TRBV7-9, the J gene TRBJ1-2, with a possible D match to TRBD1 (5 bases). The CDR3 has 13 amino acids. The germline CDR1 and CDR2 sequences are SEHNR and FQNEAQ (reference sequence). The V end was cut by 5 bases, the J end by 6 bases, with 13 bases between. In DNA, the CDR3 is TGTGCCAGCAGCCCCGGAGGGGCAGATGGCTACACCTTC. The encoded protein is CASSPGGADGYTF.

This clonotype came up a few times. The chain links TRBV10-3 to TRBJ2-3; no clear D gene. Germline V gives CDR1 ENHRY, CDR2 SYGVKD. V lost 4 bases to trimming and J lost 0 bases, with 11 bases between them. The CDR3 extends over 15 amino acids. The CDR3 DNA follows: TGTGCCATCAGTGGTGCAGATTCTAGCACAGATACGCAGTATTTT. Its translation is CAISGADSSTDTQYF.

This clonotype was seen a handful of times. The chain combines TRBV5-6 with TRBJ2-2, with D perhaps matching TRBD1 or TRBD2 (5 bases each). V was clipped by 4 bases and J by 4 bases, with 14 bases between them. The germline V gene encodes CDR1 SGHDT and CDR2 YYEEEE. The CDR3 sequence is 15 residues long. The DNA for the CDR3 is TGTGCCAGCAGCCCCGGGACCCCGGGCACCGGGGAGCTGTTTTTT. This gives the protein CASSPGTPGTGELFF.

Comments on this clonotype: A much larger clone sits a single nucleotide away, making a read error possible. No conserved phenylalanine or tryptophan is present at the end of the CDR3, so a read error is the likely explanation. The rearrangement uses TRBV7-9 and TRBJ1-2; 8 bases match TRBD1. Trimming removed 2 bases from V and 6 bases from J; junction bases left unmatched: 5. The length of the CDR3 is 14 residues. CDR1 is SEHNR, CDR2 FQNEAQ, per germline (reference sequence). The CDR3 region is CASSLPTGVDGYTS. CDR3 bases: TGTGCCAGCAGCTTACCGACAGGGGTGGATGGCTACACCTCC.

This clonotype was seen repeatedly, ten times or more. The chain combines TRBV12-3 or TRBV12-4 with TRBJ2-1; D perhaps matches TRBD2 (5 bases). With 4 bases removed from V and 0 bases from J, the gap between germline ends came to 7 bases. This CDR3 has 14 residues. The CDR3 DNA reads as TGTGCCAGCAGTTCGGGGTACTCCTACAATGAGCAGTTCTTC. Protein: CASSSGYSYNEQFF.

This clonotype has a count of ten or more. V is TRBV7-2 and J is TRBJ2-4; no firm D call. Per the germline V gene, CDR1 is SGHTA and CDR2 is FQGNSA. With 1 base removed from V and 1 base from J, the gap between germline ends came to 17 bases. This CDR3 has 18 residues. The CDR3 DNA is TGTGCCAGCAGCTTAGACTCCCTCGGCAGCAAGGCCAAAAACATTCAGTACTTC. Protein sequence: CASSLDSLGSKAKNIQYF.

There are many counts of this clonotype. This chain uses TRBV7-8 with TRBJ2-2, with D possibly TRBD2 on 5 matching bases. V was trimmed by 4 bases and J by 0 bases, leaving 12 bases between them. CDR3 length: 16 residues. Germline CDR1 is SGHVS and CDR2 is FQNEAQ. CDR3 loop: CASSSPGNANTGELFF. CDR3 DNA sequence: TGTGCCAGCAGCTCCCCCGGGAACGCGAACACCGGGGAGCTGTTTTTT.